One T cell receptor beta chain is described in this entry. This sample is part of a study of Ad26.COV2.S vaccination and SARS-CoV-2 variants. Turning to the study itself: Donor allocation was to the COV1001 Ad26.COV2.S trial arm. Once or twice, 56 days apart, Ad26.COV2.S was delivered intramuscularly.

Clones were read by immunoSEQ multiplex PCR, and TCRdb kept only the in-frame ones, dropping some. The profile shows under 300,000 clones, approximately 88% of them singletons. The treatment denotes: roughly 20 received Ad26.COV2.S at low or high dose, single or two shots; about five received placebo; per-sample allocation not given. After the first vaccine or placebo injection, samples were drawn on day 63. At a Boston site, the person donating was an adult of 18-55 years. Vaccination used an Ad26 vector expressing Wuhan-strain SARS-CoV-2 spike. The clonotype comes from a person aged 18 to 65 who received the Ad26.COV2.S COVID-19 vaccine or a placebo. Material: peripheral blood, obtained in a trial of Ad26.COV2.S vaccine versus placebo.

This chain's CDR3 is CASSPRTATNEKLFF. The CDR3, as DNA: TGTGCCAGTAGTCCCCGGACAGCAACTAATGAAAAACTGTTTTTT. The chain joins TRBV19 to TRBJ1-4; D might be TRBD1 (6 bases). The germline CDR1 and CDR2 sequences are LNHDA and SQIVND (reference sequence). Trimming took off 5 bases at V and 0 bases at J, with 10 bases between the two ends. This CDR3 has 15 residues.